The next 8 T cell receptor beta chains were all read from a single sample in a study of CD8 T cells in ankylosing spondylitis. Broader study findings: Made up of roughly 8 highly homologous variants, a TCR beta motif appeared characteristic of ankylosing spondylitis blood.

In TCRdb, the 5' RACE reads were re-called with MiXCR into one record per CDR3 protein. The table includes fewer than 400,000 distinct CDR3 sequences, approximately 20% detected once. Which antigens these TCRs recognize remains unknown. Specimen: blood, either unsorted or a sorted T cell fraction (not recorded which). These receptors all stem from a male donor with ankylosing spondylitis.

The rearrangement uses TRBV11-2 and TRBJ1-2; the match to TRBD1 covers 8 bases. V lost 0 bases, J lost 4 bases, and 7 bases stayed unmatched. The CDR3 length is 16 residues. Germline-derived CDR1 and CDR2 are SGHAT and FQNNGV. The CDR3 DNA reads TGTGCCAGCAGCTTAGACTTAAACAGGGGGGGCTATGGCTACACCTTC. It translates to CASSLDLNRGGYGYTF.

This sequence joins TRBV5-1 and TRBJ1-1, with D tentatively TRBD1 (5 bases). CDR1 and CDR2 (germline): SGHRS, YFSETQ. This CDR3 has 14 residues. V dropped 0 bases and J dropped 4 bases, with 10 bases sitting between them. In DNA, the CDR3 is TGCGCCAGCAGCTTGGGCGGGGGACCCACTGAAGCTTTCTTT. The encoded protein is CASSLGGGPTEAFF.

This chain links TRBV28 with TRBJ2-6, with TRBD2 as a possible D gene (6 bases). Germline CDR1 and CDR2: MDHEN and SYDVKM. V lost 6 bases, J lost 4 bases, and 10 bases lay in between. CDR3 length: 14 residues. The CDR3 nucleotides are TGTGCCAGCAGGGAGGGAATGGGGGCCAACGTCCTGACTTTC. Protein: CASREGMGANVLTF. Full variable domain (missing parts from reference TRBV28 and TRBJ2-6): DVKVTQSSRYLVKRTGEKVFLECVQDMDHENMFWYRQDPGLGLRLIYFSYDVKMKEKGDIPEGYSVSREKKERFSLILESASTNQTSMYLCASREGMGANVLTFGAGSRLTVL.

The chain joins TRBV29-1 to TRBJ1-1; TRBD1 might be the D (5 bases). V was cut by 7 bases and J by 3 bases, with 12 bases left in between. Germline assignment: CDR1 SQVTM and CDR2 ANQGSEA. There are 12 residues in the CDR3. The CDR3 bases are TGCAGCGGTTGGGGGGACCACACTGAAGCTTTCTTT. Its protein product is CSGWGDHTEAFF.

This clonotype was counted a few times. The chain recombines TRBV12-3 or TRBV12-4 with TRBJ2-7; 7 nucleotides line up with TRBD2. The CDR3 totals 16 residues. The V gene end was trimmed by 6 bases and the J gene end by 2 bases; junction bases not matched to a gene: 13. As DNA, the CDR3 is TGTGCCAGCAGCCCTCCCCCCGGGAGGTCCACCTACGAGCAGTACTTC. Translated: CASSPPPGRSTYEQYF.

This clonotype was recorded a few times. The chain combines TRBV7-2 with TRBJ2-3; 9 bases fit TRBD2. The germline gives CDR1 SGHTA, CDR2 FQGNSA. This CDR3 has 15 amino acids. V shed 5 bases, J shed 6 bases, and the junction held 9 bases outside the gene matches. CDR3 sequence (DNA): TGTGCCAGCAGCCCGGGGGGACTAGCATTCGATACGCAGTATTTT. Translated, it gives CASSPGGLAFDTQYF.

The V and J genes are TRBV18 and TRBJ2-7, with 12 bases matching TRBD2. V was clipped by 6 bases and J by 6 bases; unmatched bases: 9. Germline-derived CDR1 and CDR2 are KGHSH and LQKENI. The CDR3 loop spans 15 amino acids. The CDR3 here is CASSSTGLAGSEQYF. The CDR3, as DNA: TGTGCCAGCTCGTCCACGGGACTAGCGGGTAGCGAGCAGTACTTC.

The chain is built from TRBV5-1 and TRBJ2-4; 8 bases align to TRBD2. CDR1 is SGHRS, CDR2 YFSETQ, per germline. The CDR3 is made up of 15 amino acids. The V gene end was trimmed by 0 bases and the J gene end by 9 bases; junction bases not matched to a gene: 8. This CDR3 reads CASSLAGTSGGIQYF. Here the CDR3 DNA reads TGCGCCAGCAGCTTGGCCGGGACTAGTGGTGGCATTCAGTACTTC.